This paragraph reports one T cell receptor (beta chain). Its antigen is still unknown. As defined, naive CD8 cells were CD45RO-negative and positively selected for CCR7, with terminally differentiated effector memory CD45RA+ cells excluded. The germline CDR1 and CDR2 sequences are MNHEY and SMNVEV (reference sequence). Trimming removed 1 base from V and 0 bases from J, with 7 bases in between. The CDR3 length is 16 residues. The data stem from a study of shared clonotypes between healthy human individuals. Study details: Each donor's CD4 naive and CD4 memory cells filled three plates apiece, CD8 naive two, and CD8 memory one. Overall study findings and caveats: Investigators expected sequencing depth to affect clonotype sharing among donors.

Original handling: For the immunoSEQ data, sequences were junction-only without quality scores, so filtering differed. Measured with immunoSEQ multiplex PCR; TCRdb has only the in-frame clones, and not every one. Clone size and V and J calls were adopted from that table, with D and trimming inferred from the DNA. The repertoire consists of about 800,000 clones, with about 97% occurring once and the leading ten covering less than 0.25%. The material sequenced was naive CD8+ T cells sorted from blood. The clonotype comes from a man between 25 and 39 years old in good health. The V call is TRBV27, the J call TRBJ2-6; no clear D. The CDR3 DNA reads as TGTGCCAGCAGTTTATTATCAGTCTCTGGGGCCAACGTCCTGACTTTC. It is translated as CASSLLSVSGANVLTF.